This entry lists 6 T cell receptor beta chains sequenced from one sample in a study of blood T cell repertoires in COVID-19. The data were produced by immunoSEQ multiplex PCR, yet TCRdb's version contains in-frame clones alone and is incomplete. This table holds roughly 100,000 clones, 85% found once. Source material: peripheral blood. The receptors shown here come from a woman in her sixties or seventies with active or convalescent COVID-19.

The CDR3 protein is CASSPVRGSGYTF. The DNA for the CDR3 is TGTGCCAGCAGCCCTGTGCGAGGTAGTGGCTACACCTTC. V and J are TRBV7-8 and TRBJ1-2; D unclear. Germline-derived CDR1 and CDR2 are SGHVS and FQNEAQ. CDR3 length: 13 amino acids. V was shortened by 5 bases and J by 7 bases, with 14 bases between the two germline ends.

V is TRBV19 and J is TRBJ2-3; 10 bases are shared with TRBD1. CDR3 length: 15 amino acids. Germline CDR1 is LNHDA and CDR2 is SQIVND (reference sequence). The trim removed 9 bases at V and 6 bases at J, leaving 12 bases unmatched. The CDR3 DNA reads TGTGCCAGCAGGGTAAGACAGGGGGCTAAGGATACGCAGTATTTT. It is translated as CASRVRQGAKDTQYF.

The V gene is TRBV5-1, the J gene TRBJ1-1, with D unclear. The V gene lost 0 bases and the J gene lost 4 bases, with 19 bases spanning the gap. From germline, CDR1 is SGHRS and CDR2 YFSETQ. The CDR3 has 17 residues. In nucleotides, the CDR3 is TGCGCCAGCAGCTTGGCTATCGGACTACAAAAGGGCACTGAAGCTTTCTTT. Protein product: CASSLAIGLQKGTEAFF.

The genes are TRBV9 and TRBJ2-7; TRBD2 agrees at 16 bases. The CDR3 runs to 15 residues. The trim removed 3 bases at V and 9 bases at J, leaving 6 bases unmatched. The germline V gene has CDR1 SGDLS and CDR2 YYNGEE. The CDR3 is CASSEGTSGGAVQYF. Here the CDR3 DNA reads TGTGCCAGCAGCGAAGGGACTAGCGGGGGGGCTGTGCAGTACTTC.

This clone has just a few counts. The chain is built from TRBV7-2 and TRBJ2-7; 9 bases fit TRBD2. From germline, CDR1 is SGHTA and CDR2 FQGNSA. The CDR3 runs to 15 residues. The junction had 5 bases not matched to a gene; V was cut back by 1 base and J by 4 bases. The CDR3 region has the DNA TGTGCCAGCAGCTTAGTGTCTAGCGGGAAATACGAGCAGTACTTC. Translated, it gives CASSLVSSGKYEQYF.

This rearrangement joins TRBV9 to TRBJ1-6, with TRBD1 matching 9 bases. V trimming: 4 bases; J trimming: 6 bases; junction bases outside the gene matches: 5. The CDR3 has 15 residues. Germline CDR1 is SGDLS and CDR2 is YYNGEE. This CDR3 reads CASSSRTGANSPLHF. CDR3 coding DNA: TGTGCCAGCAGCTCTAGGACAGGGGCTAATTCACCCCTCCACTTT.